This T cell receptor (beta chain) was documented in a study of blood T cell repertoires in COVID-19 (dated by TCRdb to 2018 to 2020). General notes on the study: Collaborator samples came from the United States, Italy and Spain and covered acute and convalescent phases of COVID-19. The repertoires were released in a freely available public database meant as a resource for research on the immune response to SARS-CoV-2. The sample metadata nearly always contained a de-identified subject ID, COVID-19 status, age in years and sex. The prospective study material was composed of cDNA or gDNA derived from T cells, B-cell-depleted T cells, or PBMCs. Where available, HLA class I and class II types were taken from metadata supplied by the sample provider and were not determined by assay-based typing. Samples came from the ongoing ImmuneRACE study (first 160 participants) plus 1,254 subjects from 6 global collaborators. The dataset comprised deeply sampled blood TCRbeta repertoires from subjects exposed to, actively infected with, or recovered from COVID-19. The study at large found these results: How much clinical and demographic metadata was included differed by source and by participant, and the metadata was provided uncurated.

The immunoSEQ Assay, a bias-controlled multiplex PCR, was used to amplify TCRbeta CDR3 regions from genomic DNA. In the source study's methods: The number of nucleated cells in each sample was estimated from the amplification of reference gene primers within the assay. Sequence reads were collapsed and filtered to measure the absolute abundance of every unique TCRbeta CDR3 rearrangement. For each sample, productive Simpson clonality was calculated as the square root of Simpson's diversity index over productive rearrangements. The clones in this table, taken by TCRdb from immuneACCESS, are in-frame only. Not every clone is retained; where verified, under half of the shortfall comes from an unresolved V gene, and the cause of the rest is unknown. V and J calls and clone size are as listed in that table; D and trimming were resolved from the DNA. This sample gives 95,000 to 150,000 clones in total; around 86% of them show up just once. The ten biggest clones cover 4% to 5.5% of the sample.

The collaborating institutions used their own protocols to collect whole blood in K2EDTA tubes. For TCRbeta analysis, collaborators shipped samples as frozen whole blood, isolated PBMCs, or DNA extracted from either of those sample types. In the germline V gene, CDR1 corresponds to KGHDR and CDR2 to SFDVKD. V loses 4 bases at its end and J loses 0 bases; junction bases beyond the gene matches: 8. Measured from the cysteine to the phenylalanine, the CDR3 is 17 residues long. The DNA shown is the 51-base CDR3, in frame from base 1. This clone has only a few counts. No cognate antigen has been identified for it. It has no much larger one-base neighbor in the sample; base qualities were not kept.

Rearrangement joined TRBV24-1 to TRBJ2-1; TRBD2 lines up with 7 middle nucleotides. The TCR was taken from a man aged 35-49 years with acute or convalescent COVID-19. The sample was peripheral blood. The CDR3 in this case is CATSDPSGGSSYNEQFF. The nucleotide sequence is given as TGTGCCACCAGTGACCCTAGCGGAGGGAGCTCCTACAATGAGCAGTTCTTC.